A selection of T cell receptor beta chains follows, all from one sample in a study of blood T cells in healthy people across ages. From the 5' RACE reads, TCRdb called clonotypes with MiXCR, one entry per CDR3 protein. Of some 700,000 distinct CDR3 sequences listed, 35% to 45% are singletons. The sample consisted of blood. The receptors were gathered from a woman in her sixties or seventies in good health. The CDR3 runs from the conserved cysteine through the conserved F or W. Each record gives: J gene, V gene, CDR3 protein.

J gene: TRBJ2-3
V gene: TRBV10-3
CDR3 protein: CAVTGTGNTDTQYF

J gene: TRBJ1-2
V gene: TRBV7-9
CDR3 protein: CASTGGALNYGYTF

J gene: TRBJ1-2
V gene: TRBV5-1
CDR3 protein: CASSLAGDSEGNGYTF

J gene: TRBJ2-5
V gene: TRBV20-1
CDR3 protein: CSAPPAVGGFQETQYF

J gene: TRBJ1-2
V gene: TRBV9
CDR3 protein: CASSVTGLENYGYTF

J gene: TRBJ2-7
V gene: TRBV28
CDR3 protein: CASSSPGTSGGYYEQYF

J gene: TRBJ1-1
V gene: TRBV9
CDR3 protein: CASSVAWDTEAFF

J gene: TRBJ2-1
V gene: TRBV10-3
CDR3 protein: CAISDGGPNEQFF

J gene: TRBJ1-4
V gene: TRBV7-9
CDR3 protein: CASSLKRDEFTEKLFF

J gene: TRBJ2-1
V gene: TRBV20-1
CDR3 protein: CSARALAGNLLTQFF

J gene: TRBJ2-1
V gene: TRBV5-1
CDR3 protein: CASNTDGTGSYNEQFF

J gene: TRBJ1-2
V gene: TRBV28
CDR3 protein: CASSSTEYGYTF

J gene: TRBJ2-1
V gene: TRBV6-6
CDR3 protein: CASSYGRSNEQFF

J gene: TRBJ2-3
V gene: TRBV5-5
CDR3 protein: CASSLGRGSGAGVGYTQYF

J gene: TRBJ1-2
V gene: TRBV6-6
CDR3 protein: CASSLTDTGFGYTF

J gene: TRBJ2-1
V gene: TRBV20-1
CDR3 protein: CSARGTSGSDEQFF

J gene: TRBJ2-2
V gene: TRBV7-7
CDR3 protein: CASSFVGLTGELFF

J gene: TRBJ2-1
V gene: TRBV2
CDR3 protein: CASQGLAGGRGEQFF

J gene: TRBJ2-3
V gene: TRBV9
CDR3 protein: CASSPRPWTDTQYF

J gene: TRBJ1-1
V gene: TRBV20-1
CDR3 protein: CSASGRYTEAFF

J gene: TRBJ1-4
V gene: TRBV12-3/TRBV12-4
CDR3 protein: CASSINWEKLFF

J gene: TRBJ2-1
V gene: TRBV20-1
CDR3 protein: CSASYGSGRDEQFF

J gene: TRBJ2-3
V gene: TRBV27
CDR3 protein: CASSFEGAGDTQYF

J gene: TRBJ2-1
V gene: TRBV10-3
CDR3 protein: CAIRENQGNSGNEQFF

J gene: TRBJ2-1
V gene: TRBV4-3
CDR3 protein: CASSLPVWFRCSYNEQFF

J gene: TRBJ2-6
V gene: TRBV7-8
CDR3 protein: CASSLGWRSGANVLTF

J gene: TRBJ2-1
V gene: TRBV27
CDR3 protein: CASSIQDSEQFF

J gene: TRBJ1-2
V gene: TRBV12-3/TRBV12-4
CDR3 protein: CASNQGATYGYTF

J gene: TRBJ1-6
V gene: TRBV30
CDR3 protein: CAWSQSGSSYNSPLHF

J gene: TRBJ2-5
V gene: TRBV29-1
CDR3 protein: CSVKGQGKSQYF

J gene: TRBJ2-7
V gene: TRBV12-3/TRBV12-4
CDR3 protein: CASSRRTGGGEQYF

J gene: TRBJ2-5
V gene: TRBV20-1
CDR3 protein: CSAQGGDEQYF

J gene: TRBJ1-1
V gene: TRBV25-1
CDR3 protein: CASSGTQSSEAFF

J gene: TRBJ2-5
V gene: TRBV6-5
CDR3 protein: CASSYTPSGGRGETQYF

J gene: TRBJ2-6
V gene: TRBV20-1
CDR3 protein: CSARDQSSGANVLTF

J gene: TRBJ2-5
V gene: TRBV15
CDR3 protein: CATSRAAAETQYF

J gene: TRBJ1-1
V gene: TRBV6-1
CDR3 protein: CASRQSDTEAFF

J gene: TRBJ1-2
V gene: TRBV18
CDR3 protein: CASSPPGQGPYGYTF

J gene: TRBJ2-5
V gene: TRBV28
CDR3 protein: CASSPRGFLSYQETQYF

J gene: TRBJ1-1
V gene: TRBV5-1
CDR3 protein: CASSPQGPQAPEAFF

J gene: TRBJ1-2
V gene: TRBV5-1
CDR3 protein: CASSVTASSYGYTF

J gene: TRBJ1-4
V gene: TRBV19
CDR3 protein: CASNTREFGKLFF

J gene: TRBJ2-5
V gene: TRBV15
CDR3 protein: CATSTGDSLITETQYF

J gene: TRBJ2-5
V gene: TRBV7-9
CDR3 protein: CASGTPTSGRARETQYF

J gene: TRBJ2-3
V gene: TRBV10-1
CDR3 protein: CASSEGDTDTQYF

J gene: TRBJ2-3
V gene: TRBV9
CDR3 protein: CASSVGQQSTDTQYF

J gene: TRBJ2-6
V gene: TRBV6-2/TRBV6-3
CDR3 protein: CASSYLPRTGGLSGANVLTF

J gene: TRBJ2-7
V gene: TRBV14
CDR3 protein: CASSQGEVAEQYF

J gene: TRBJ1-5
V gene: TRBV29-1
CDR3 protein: CSVGKGGSDQPQHF

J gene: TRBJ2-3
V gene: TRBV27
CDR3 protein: CASSNGGGYTDTQYF

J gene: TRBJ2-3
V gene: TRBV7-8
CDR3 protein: CASSSRLAGGYTQYF

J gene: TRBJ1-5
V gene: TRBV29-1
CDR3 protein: CSVGQNNQPQHF

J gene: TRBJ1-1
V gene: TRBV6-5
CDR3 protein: CTSSAPEGTEAFF

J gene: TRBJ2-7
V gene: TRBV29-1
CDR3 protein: CSVEGRDGDYEQYF

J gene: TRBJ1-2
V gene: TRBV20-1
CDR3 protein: CGASSGTGGAVSGYTF

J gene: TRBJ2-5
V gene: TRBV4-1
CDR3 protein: CASSLDPSAETQYF